Given below is one T cell receptor (beta chain) in context. The data stem from a study of T cell responses to AZD1222 COVID-19 vaccine. This CDR3 has 14 residues. The germline V gene encodes CDR1 SGHTA and CDR2 FQGNSA. The J segment lost 5 bases and the V segment lost 6 bases, leaving 6 bases of the junction unmatched. Only in-frame clones appear in the TCRdb table, and some are missing; sequencing was by immunoSEQ multiplex PCR. In the table there are fewer than 200,000 clones, approximately 92% of which are singletons. Source: peripheral blood, taken 28 days after the second dose of the MenACWY control vaccine. This chain joins TRBV7-2 and TRBJ2-5; TRBD2 aligns across 10 bases. The clonotype was recovered from an adult who received the MenACWY meningococcal vaccine as a control. CDR3 protein: CASSSGTSVETQYF. Here the CDR3 DNA reads TGTGCCAGCAGTTCCGGGACTAGCGTCGAGACCCAGTACTTC.